This T cell receptor beta chain was recovered during a study of CD8 T cells in ankylosing spondylitis. This clonotype showed up many times. Its antigen is undetermined. This CDR3 contains 13 residues. V was shortened by 7 bases and J by 7 bases, with 15 bases between the two germline ends. Germline values: CDR1 SGDLS, CDR2 YYNGEE. Construction of TCR beta libraries was performed using quantitative 5'-RACE with molecular barcodes. TCRdb itself ran the 5' RACE reads through MiXCR, one entry per CDR3 protein. The sample consists of around 27,000 distinct CDR3 sequences, about 2.5% of them appearing once. Study-level points and caveats: Significantly higher representation of disease-linked clones was reported for matched ankylosing spondylitis synovial fluid. A TCR beta motif made of eight highly homologous variants seemed typical of ankylosing spondylitis blood.

Sequencing was done on a sample of blood, either unsorted or a sorted T cell fraction (not recorded which). The receptor comes from a female donor with ankylosing spondylitis or in good health (not recorded which). The chain employs TRBV9 and TRBJ2-1; the D gene is possibly TRBD1 (7 bases). CDR3 coding DNA: TGTGCCAGCTTTAAGCAGGGGGGTAATGAGCAGTTCTTC. This sequence encodes CASFKQGGNEQFF.